This T cell receptor (beta chain) was identified in a study of control samples from healthy donors and cancer patients. The CDR3 consists of 13 residues. The V gene's germline CDR1 is MNHEY and CDR2 SVGAGI. Trimming at V came to 6 bases and at J to 7 bases, leaving 6 bases not matched to a gene. Libraries were prepared by immunoSEQ multiplex PCR; TCRdb keeps only in-frame clonotypes and omits some of them. The table has about 130,000 clones, around 93% seen once; the top ten hold 2% to 2.5%. The chain couples TRBV6-5 to TRBJ1-2; 9 bases agree with TRBD1. The sample consisted of blood. This TCR was sampled from a woman in her fifties or sixties in good health. As DNA, the CDR3 is TGTGCCAGCAGAGCCGGGACAGGGTTTGGCTACACCTTC. This encodes CASRAGTGFGYTF.